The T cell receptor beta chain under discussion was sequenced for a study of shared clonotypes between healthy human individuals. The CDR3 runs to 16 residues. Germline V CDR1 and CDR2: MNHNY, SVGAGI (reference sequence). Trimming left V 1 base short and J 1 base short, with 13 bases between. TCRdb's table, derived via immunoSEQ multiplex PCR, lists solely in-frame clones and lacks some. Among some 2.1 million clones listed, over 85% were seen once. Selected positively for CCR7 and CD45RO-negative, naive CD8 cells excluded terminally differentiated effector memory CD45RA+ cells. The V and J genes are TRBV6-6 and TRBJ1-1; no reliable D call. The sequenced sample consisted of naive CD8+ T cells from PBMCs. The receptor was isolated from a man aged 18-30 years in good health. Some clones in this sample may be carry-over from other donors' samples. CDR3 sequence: CASSYWEDSPNTEAFF. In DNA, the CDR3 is TGTGCCAGCAGTTACTGGGAAGACTCCCCGAACACTGAAGCTTTCTTT.